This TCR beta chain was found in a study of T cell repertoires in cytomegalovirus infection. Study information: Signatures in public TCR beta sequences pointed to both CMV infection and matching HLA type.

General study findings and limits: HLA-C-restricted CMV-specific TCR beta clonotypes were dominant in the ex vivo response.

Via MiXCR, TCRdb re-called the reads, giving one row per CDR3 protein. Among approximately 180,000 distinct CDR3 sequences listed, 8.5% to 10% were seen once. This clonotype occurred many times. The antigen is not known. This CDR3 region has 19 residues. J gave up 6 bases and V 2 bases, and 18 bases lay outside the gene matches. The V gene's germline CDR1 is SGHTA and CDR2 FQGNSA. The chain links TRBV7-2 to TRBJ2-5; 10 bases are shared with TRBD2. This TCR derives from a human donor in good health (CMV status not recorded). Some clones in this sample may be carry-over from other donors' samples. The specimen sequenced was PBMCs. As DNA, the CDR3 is TGTGCCAGCAGCTTACTTTCCGGGACTAGCGAAGGAAGGGGAAAGACCCAGTACTTC. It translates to CASSLLSGTSEGRGKTQYF. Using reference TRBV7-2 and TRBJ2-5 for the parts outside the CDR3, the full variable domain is GAGVSQSPSNKVTEKGKDVELRCDPISGHTALYWYRQSLGQGLEFLIYFQGNSAPDKSGLPSDRFSAERTGGSVSTLTIQRTQQEDSAVYLCASSLLSGTSEGRGKTQYFGPGTRLLVL.